A selection of T cell receptor beta chains follows, all from one sample in a study of glioma-infiltrating T cells. TCRdb called the multiplex PCR reads again in MiXCR, with one record for every CDR3 protein. The sample includes about 380,000 distinct CDR3 sequences, 41% seen only once; the top ten take around 12%. Source material: glioma tissue, nonneoplastic brain tissue, or PBMCs (not recorded which). The receptors stem from a human donor with low-grade glioma or glioblastoma, undergoing nonglioma brain surgery, or in good health (not recorded which). Both conserved end residues are part of each CDR3. A D gene is named only where the DNA matches it firmly. The size of a clone is reported for some rows only, either as once, few or many, or as a class for expanded clones.

DNA | CDR3 | J | V | size | D
TGTGCCAGCAGCACTCGGGGCGCGGGTAATTCACCCCTCCACTTT | CASSTRGAGNSPLHF | TRBJ1-6 | TRBV7-9 | few | NA
TGCAGTGCCCCCCGGGGAGAGAATCCCCAAGAGAGCCAGTACTTC | CSAPRGENPQESQYF | TRBJ2-5 | TRBV20-1 | NA | NA
TGTGCCAGCAGCTTAGTAGGTAGCGGGAGGGATACCTCCTACGAGCAGTACTTC | CASSLVGSGRDTSYEQYF | TRBJ2-7 | TRBV7-9 | NA | TRBD2
TGTGCCAGCAGTCGGGGACTAGTCCCAGATACGCAGTATTTT | CASSRGLVPDTQYF | TRBJ2-3 | TRBV7-2 | NA | TRBD2
TGCAGTGCTCCACCCCGACTAGCGGGAGTATCCTACAATGAGCAGTTCTTC | CSAPPRLAGVSYNEQFF | TRBJ2-1 | TRBV20-1 | few | TRBD2
TGTGCCACCAGTAACACAAGGACGTATGCAGGCCAAGAGACCCAGTACTTC | CATSNTRTYAGQETQYF | TRBJ2-5 | TRBV28 | NA | NA
TGCAGCGTGGCCAAGCGGGAAGCCTACGAGCAGTACTTC | CSVAKREAYEQYF | TRBJ2-7 | TRBV29-1 | few | TRBD2
TGCAGTGCTAGAGACAATGACAGGGGCCATGGCTACACCTTC | CSARDNDRGHGYTF | TRBJ1-2 | TRBV20-1 | many | TRBD1
TGTGCCAGCAGAGACAGGGGACTAGCGGGATTTACTGAGCGGTTCTTC | CASRDRGLAGFTERFF | TRBJ2-1 | TRBV6-5 | NA | TRBD2
TGTGCCACCAGCCCTCTCCCACAGAGCGCCGGGCAGTTCTTC | CATSPLPQSAGQFF | TRBJ2-1 | TRBV15 | few | NA
TGTGCCAGCATCTTAGCGCAGGGCCAGAACACTGAAGCTTTCTTT | CASILAQGQNTEAFF | TRBJ1-1 | TRBV7-9 | NA | NA
TGTGCCAGCAGTGAGCCCGGGACAGGGGCCTACGAGCAGTACTTC | CASSEPGTGAYEQYF | TRBJ2-7 | TRBV6-1 | NA | TRBD1
TGCAGTGCTAGCGACTCATTTTACTACGAGCAGTACTTC | CSASDSFYYEQYF | TRBJ2-7 | TRBV20-1 | many | NA
TGTGCCAGCAGTGCGGGACTAGCGGGAGTACAGACCCAGTACTTC | CASSAGLAGVQTQYF | TRBJ2-5 | TRBV6-1 | many | TRBD2
TGCAGTGCTGACACGGGCAGGGGGCACCACGAGCAGTACTTC | CSADTGRGHHEQYF | TRBJ2-7 | TRBV20-1 | NA | TRBD1
TGTGCCACCAGCACGGACAGGAACTATGGCTACACCTTC | CATSTDRNYGYTF | TRBJ1-2 | TRBV15 | many | TRBD1
TGCAGTGCTACTGGACAGGGCAAAGCTTTCTTT | CSATGQGKAFF | TRBJ1-1 | TRBV20-1 | many | TRBD1
TGTGCCAGCAGTTACTTTCTCGGGGGGGAACAGTTCTTC | CASSYFLGGEQFF | TRBJ2-1 | TRBV6-6 | NA | TRBD2
TGCAGTGCTACGACTAATGAAGCCCGATTTAGCACAGATACGCAGTATTTT | CSATTNEARFSTDTQYF | TRBJ2-3 | TRBV20-1 | NA | NA
TGCAGTGCTAGTTCGGGACAGGGGGCTTACTCCCCGTACTTC | CSASSGQGAYSPYF | TRBJ2-5 | TRBV20-1 | few | TRBD1
TGTGCCAGCAGTTTATCGACGGACAGGGTCACTGAAGCTTTCTTT | CASSLSTDRVTEAFF | TRBJ1-1 | TRBV27 | many | TRBD1
TGTGCCAGCAGTTTACTTCAGGGTGGCGAGCAGTACTTC | CASSLLQGGEQYF | TRBJ2-7 | TRBV28 | few | NA